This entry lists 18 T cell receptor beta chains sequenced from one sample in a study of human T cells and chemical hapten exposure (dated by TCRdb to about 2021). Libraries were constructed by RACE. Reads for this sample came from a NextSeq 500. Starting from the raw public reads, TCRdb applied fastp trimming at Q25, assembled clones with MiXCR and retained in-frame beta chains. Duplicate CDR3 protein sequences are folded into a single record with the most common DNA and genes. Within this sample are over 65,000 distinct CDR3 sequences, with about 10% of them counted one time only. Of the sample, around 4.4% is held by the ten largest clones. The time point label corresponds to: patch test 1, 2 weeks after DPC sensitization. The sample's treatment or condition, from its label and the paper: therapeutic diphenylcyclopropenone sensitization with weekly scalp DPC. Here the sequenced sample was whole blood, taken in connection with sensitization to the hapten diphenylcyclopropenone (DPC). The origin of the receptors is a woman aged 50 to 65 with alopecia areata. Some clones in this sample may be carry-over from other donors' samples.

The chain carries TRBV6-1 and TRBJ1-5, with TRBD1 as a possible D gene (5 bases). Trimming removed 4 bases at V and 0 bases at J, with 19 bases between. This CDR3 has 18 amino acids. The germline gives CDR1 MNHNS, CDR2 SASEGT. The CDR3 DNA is TGTGCCAGCAGTGTAGGGACTACGACCGGATATAGCAATCAGCCCCAGCATTTT. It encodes CASSVGTTTGYSNQPQHF.

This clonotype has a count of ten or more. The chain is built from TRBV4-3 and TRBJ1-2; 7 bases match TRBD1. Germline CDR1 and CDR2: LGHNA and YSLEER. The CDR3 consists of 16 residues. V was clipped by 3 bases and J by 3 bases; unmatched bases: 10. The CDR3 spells CASSHSQGVGDYGYTF. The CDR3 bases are TGCGCCAGCAGCCACTCTCAGGGGGTCGGGGACTATGGCTACACCTTC.

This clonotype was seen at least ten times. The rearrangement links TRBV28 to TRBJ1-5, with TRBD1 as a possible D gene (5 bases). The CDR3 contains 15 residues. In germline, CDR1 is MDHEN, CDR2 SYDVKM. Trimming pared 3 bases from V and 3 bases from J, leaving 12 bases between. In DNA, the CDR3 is TGTGCCAGCAGTTTGGCAGGGACTCCCAATCAGCCCCAGCATTTT. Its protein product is CASSLAGTPNQPQHF.

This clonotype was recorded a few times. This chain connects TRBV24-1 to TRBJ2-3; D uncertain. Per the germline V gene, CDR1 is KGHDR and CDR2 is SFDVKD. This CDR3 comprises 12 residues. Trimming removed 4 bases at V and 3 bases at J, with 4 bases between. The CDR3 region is CATSDPTDTQYF. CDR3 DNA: TGTGCCACCAGTGACCCGACAGATACGCAGTATTTT.

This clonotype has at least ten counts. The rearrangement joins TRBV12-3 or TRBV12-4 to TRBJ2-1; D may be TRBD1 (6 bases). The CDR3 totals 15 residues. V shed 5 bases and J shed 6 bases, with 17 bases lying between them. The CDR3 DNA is TGTGCCAGCAGTCCCGGGGTACAGGGTGGCAATGAGCAGTTCTTC. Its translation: CASSPGVQGGNEQFF.

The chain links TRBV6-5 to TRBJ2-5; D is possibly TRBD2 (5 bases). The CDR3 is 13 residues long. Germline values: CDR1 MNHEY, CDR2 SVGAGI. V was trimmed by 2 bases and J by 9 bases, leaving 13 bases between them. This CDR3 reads CASSYDPTGAQYF. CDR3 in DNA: TGTGCCAGCAGTTACGACCCCACCGGGGCCCAGTACTTC.

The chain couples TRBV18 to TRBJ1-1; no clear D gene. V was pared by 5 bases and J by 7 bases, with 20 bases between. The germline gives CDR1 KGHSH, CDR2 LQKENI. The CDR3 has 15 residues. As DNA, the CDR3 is TGTGCCAGCTCAAGGGAATATATAAAGGCCGGTGAAGCTTTCTTT. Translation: CASSREYIKAGEAFF. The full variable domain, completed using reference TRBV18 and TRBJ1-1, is NAGVMQNPRHLVRRRGQEARLRCSPMKGHSHVYWYRQLPEEGLKFMVYLQKENIIDESGMPKERFSAEFPKEGPSILRIQQVVRGDSAAYFCASSREYIKAGEAFFGQGTRLTVV.

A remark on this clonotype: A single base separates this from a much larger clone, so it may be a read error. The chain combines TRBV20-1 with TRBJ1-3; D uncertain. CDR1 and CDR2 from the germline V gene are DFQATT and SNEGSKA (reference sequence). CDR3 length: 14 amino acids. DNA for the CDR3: TGCAGTGCTAAAGACACCGCCTCTGGAAAGACCATATATTTT. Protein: CSAKDTASGKTIYF.

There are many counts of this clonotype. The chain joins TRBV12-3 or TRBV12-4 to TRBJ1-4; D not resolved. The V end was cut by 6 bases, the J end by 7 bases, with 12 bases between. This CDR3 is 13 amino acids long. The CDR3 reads CASSRRGREKLFF. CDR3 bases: TGTGCCAGCAGCAGGAGAGGGCGTGAAAAACTGTTTTTT.

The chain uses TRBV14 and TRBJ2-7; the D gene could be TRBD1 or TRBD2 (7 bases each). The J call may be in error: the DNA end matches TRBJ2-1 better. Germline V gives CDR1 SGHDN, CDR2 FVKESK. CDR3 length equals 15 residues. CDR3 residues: CASSQRQGGPYEQFF. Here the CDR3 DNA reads TGTGCCAGCAGCCAAAGACAGGGAGGGCCCTACGAGCAGTTCTTC.

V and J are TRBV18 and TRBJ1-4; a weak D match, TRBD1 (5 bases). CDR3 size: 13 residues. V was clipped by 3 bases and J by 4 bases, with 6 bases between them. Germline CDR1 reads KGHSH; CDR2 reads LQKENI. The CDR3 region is CASSPDSNEKLFF. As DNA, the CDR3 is TGTGCCAGCTCACCCGACAGTAATGAAAAACTGTTTTTT.

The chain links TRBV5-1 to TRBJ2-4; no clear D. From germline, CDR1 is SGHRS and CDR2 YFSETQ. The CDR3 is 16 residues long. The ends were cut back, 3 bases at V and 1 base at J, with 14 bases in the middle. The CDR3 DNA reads TGCGCCAGCAGCTCCTCAGACCTATGGGCCAAAAACATTCAGTACTTC. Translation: CASSSSDLWAKNIQYF.

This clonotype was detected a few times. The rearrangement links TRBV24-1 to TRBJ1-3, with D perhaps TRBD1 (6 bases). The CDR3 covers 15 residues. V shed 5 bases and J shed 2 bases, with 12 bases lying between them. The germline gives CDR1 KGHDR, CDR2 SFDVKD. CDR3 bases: TGTGCCACCAGTGCGCCGGGGGCGGCTGGAAACACCATATATTTT. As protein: CATSAPGAAGNTIYF.

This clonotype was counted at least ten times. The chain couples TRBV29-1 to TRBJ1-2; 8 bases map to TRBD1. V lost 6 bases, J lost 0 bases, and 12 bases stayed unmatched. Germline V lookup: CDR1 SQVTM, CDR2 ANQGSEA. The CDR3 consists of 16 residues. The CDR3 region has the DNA TGCAGCGTCGGGCCTTGGACAGGGCAAACTAACTATGGCTACACCTTC. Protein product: CSVGPWTGQTNYGYTF.

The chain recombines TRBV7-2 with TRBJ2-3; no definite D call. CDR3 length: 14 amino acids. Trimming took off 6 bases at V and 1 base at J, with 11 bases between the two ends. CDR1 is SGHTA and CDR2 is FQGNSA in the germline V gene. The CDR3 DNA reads TGTGCCAGCAGAGGACGGGTTGGCACAGATACGCAGTATTTT. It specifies CASRGRVGTDTQYF.

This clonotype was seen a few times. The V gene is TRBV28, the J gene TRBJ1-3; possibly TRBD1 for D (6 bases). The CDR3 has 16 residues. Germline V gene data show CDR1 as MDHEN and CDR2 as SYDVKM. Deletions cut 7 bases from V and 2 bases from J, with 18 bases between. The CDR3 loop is CASKDRTEKTGNTIYF. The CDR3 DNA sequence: TGTGCCAGCAAAGATCGGACAGAGAAGACTGGAAACACCATATATTTT. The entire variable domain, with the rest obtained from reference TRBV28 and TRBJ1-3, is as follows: DVKVTQSSRYLVKRTGEKVFLECVQDMDHENMFWYRQDPGLGLRLIYFSYDVKMKEKGDIPEGYSVSREKKERFSLILESASTNQTSMYLCASKDRTEKTGNTIYFGEGSWLTVV.

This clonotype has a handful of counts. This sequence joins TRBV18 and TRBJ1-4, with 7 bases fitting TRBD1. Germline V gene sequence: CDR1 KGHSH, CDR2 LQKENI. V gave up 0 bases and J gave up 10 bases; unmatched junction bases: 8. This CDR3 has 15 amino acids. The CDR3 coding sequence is TGTGCCAGCTCACCACCGTTACAGGGGAGTTCAAAACTGTTTTTT. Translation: CASSPPLQGSSKLFF.

CDR3: CASSHLADPYNEQFF. The CDR3 coding sequence is TGTGCCAGCAGTCACCTAGCGGATCCCTACAATGAGCAGTTCTTC. V and J are TRBV27 and TRBJ2-1, with 7 bases matching TRBD2. The CDR3 covers 15 residues. With V trimmed by 5 bases and J by 2 bases, 6 bases remained unmatched. From germline, CDR1 is MNHEY and CDR2 SMNVEV (reference sequence).